This TCR beta chain was found in a study of cytomegalovirus exposure and HLA in healthy donors. The method was immunoSEQ multiplex PCR; TCRdb's version includes in-frame clones alone and lacks a portion of them. The data show 150,000 to 200,000 clones, 85% seen once. The CDR3 spans 15 residues. CDR1 SGHTA and CDR2 FQGNSA come from the germline V gene. Trimming took 1 base from V and 0 from J, leaving 10 bases between them. General study findings and limits: Generally TCR sequences proved uncommon, though certain public TCRs appeared in numerous donors.

As for this clone: The antigen remains undetermined.

This sequence originates from a man between 18 and 29 years old in good health and CMV-seropositive. The chain combines TRBV7-2 with TRBJ2-7, with TRBD1 as a possible D gene (7 bases). The material sequenced was PBMCs. In DNA, the CDR3 is TGTGCCAGCAGCTTAGGCGGGACAGACTCCTACGAGCAGTACTTC. It yields the protein CASSLGGTDSYEQYF. Filled out from reference TRBV7-2 and TRBJ2-7, the complete variable domain reads GAGVSQSPSNKVTEKGKDVELRCDPISGHTALYWYRQSLGQGLEFLIYFQGNSAPDKSGLPSDRFSAERTGGSVSTLTIQRTQQEDSAVYLCASSLGGTDSYEQYFGPGTRLTVT.